The rows below give T cell receptor beta chains drawn from one sample of a study of graft-versus-host responses after intestinal transplantation. This table comes from immunoSEQ multiplex PCR, and its TCRdb copy is limited to in-frame clones, with some not included. The table has roughly 17,000 clones, about nine tenths seen once. The source material was bone marrow, sampled 120 to 130 days after transplant. These receptors came from a human patient who received an intestinal transplant, so some T cells may come from the graft donor. Both conserved end residues are part of each CDR3. D genes are given only for firm matches. The size entry is marked missing in some rows and otherwise reads once, few, many or a size class.

V,J,size,D,CDR3,DNA
TRBV27,TRBJ1-6,-,-,CASSPYNSPLHF,TGTGCCAGCAGTCCTTATAATTCACCCCTCCACTTT
TRBV9,TRBJ2-1,-,-,CASSPRENEQFF,TGTGCCAGCAGCCCCCGGGAGAATGAGCAGTTCTTC
TRBV7-9,TRBJ1-6,once,-,CASSLVASYNSPLHF,TGTGCCAGCAGCTTAGTAGCATCCTATAATTCACCCCTCCACTTT
TRBV9,TRBJ2-5,-,-,CASNSFGQPLETQYF,TGTGCCAGCAACTCATTCGGACAGCCCCTGGAGACCCAGTACTTC
TRBV7-3,TRBJ2-1,-,TRBD1,CASSPTGFNSYNEQFF,TGTGCCAGCAGCCCGACAGGGTTTAACTCCTACAATGAGCAGTTCTTC
TRBV6-1,TRBJ1-1,-,-,CASSEAGGRAKNTEAFF,TGTGCCAGCAGTGAAGCAGGTGGGAGGGCTAAGAACACTGAAGCTTTCTTT
TRBV6-4,TRBJ2-1,-,TRBD2,CASSDGLAGGNEQFF,TGTGCCAGCAGTGACGGACTAGCGGGAGGCAATGAGCAGTTCTTC
TRBV5-1,TRBJ2-3,-,TRBD2,CASSLPSGTTDTQYF,TGCGCCAGCAGCTTGCCTAGCGGGACGACAGATACGCAGTATTTT
TRBV12-5,TRBJ2-1,-,-,CASGLAIFNEQFF,TGTGCTAGTGGTTTGGCTATCTTCAATGAGCAGTTCTTC
TRBV28,TRBJ1-3,-,TRBD1,CASSLYRGFGNTIYF,TGTGCCAGCAGTTTGTACAGGGGTTTTGGAAACACCATATATTTT
TRBV27,TRBJ1-4,once,TRBD1,CASRRDRRDEKLFF,TGTGCCAGCAGACGGGACAGGAGGGATGAAAAACTGTTTTTT
TRBV18,TRBJ1-1,-,-,CASSHGVITEAFF,TGTGCCAGCTCACACGGGGTAATTACTGAAGCTTTCTTT